This TCR beta chain was recorded in a study of radiotherapy plus CTLA-4 blockade in lung cancer. Overall study: Of all patients, over 15% responded objectively and 30% to 35% showed disease control. Points from the study as a whole: After treatment with radiotherapy plus ipilimumab, TCR clones that came from the tumor expanded in blood. Reports identified early blood T cell clone dynamics, with interferon-beta, as the best response predictor.

As to this clone: Its matching antigen is unknown.

TCRdb's table, derived via immunoSEQ multiplex PCR, lists solely in-frame clones and lacks some. The sample holds about 95,000 clones; 83% are singletons and the top ten take 0.84%. The CDR3 is made up of 16 amino acids. V dropped 8 bases and J dropped 6 bases, with 25 bases sitting between them. CDR1 MDHEN and CDR2 SYDVKM come from the germline V gene. The V call is TRBV28, the J call TRBJ1-1, with a weak D call TRBD1 (5 bases). This sample comprised peripheral blood, obtained from a patient treated with radiotherapy plus ipilimumab. This receptor was identified in a human donor with non-small cell lung cancer who had stable disease on radiotherapy plus ipilimumab. The chain's CDR3 is CASFSPGQGYSAEAFF. The CDR3 bases are TGTGCCAGCTTCTCGCCGGGGCAGGGATATTCCGCTGAAGCTTTCTTT.